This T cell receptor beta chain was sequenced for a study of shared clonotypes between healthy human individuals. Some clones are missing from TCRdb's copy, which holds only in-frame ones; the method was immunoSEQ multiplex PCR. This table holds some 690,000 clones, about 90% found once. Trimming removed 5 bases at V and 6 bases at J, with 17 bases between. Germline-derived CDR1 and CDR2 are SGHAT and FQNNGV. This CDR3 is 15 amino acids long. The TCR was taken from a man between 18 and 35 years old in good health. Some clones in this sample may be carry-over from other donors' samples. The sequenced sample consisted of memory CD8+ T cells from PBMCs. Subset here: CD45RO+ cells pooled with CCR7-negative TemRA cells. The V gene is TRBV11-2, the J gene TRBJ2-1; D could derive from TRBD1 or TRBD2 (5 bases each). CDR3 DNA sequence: TGTGCCAGCAGCAACCCCGGGTCAGGGAGCAATGAGCAGTTCTTC. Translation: CASSNPGSGSNEQFF.